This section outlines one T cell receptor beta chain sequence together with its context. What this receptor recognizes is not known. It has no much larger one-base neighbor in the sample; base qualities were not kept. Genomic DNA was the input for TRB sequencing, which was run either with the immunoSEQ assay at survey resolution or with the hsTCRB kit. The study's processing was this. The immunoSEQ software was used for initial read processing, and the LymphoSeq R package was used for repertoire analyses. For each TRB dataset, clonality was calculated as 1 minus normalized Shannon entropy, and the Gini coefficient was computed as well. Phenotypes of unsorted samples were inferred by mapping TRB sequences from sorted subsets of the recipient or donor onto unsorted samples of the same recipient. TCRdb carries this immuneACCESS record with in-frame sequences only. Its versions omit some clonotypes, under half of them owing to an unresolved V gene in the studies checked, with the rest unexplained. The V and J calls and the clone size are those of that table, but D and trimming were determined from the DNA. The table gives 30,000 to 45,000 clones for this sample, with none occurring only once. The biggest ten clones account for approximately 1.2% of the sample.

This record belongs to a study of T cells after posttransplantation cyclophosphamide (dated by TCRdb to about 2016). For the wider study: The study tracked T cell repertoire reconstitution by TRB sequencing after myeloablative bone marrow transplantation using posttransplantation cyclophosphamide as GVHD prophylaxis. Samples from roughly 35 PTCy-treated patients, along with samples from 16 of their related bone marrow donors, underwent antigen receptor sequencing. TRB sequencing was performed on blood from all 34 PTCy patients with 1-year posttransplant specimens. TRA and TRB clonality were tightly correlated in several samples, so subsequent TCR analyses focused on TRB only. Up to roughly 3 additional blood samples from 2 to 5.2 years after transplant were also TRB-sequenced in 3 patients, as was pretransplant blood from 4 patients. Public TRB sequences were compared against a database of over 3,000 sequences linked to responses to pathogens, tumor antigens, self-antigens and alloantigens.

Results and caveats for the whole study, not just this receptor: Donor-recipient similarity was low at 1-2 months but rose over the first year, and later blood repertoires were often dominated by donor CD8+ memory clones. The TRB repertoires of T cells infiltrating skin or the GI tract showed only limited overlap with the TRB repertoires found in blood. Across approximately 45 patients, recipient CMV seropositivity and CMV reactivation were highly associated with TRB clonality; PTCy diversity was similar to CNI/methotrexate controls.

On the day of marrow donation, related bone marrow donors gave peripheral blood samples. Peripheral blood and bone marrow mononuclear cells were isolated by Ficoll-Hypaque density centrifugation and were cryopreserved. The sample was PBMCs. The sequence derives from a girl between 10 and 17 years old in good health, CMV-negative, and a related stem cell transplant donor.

The DNA reads TGTGCCAGCAGCCCTCCAGGGGGCAGTGAGCAGTTCTTC. It codes for CASSPPGGSEQFF. This chain is built from TRBV7-3 and TRBJ2-1; 8 junctional bases match TRBD1. V trim: 5 bases; J trim: 9 bases; unmatched bases: 6. The germline V gene supplies CDR1 SGHTA and CDR2 FQGTGA. Measured from the cysteine to the phenylalanine, the CDR3 is 13 residues long. Only the CDR3 DNA is retained, 39 bases long and in frame from the first base.